This T cell receptor beta chain was profiled in a study of identical twins. Study-level points and caveats: Less excess twin sharing appeared in beta out-of-frame sequences. Within twin pairs, the out-of-frame alpha sequences they shared showed excess low generation probability.

This clonotype was observed many times. Its antigen is still unknown. Per the germline V gene, CDR1 is SQVTM and CDR2 is ANQGSEA. Trimming pared 4 bases from V and 5 bases from J, leaving 14 bases between. This CDR3 has 13 residues. cDNA carried unique molecular identifiers, and a universal primer site was added by template switching. Using its own MiXCR run on the 5' RACE reads, TCRdb lists one record per CDR3 protein. The repertoire holds approximately 670,000 distinct CDR3 sequences, with around 5.7% as singletons. This receptor was obtained from a young man in good health. This rearrangement joins TRBV29-1 to TRBJ1-1; TRBD1 might be the D (5 bases). Sequenced: naive T cells sorted from blood. The CDR3 DNA reads as TGCAGCGTTGGTTGGACGGGGGGAACTGAAGCTTTCTTT. Encoded protein: CSVGWTGGTEAFF. The full variable domain, in which reference TRBV29-1 and TRBJ1-1 provide the parts outside the CDR3, is SAVISQKPSRDICQRGTSLTIQCQVDSQVTMMFWYRQQPGQSLTLIATANQGSEATYESGFVIDKFPISRPNLTFSTLTVSNMSPEDSSIYLCSVGWTGGTEAFFGQGTRLTVV.